This is a list of T cell receptor beta chains from one sample in a study of blood T cell repertoires in COVID-19. Sequencing used immunoSEQ multiplex PCR; TCRdb keeps in-frame clones, though not all of them. The table lists 220,000 or so clones, 80% to 90% of them singletons, with roughly 3% in the top ten. The source material was PBMCs or T cells enriched from blood (not recorded which). The receptors derive from a woman aged 18-29 years in a cohort exposed to, infected with or recovered from COVID-19 (not recorded which). Both conserved end residues are part of each CDR3. A D gene is named only where the DNA matches it firmly. Clone size is given for some rows only: seen once, a few or many times, or a class if the clone is expanded.

clone size	V gene	D gene	J gene	CDR3 protein	CDR3 DNA
once	TRBV18	TRBD1	TRBJ1-1	CASSRTTGGYENTEAFF	TGTGCCAGCTCACGAACGACAGGGGGCTATGAGAACACTGAAGCTTTCTTT
-	TRBV3-1/TRBV3-2	-	TRBJ2-2	CASSPPWGRTGELFF	TGTGCCAGCAGCCCTCCTTGGGGGAGGACCGGGGAGCTGTTTTTT
-	TRBV3-1/TRBV3-2	-	TRBJ2-7	CASSQASSEQYF	TGTGCCAGCAGCCAAGCCTCGTCCGAGCAGTACTTC
-	TRBV6-5	-	TRBJ2-1	CASSYSSGMEGHEQFF	TGTGCCAGCAGTTACTCGTCCGGGATGGAAGGCCATGAGCAGTTCTTC
-	TRBV5-5	-	TRBJ1-2	CASSPRAREDGYTF	TGTGCCAGCAGCCCCCGGGCGCGGGAGGATGGCTACACCTTC
-	TRBV2	TRBD1	TRBJ1-1	CASSEQGPYAEAFF	TGTGCCAGCAGCGAACAGGGGCCCTATGCAGAAGCTTTCTTT
-	TRBV7-9	-	TRBJ2-7	CASSSPTDYEQYF	TGTGCCAGCAGCTCCCCGACTGACTACGAGCAGTACTTC
-	TRBV24-1	TRBD2	TRBJ2-1	CATSDSPGGAGGHEQFF	TGTGCCACCAGTGATTCCCCTGGAGGGGCGGGAGGACATGAGCAGTTCTTC
-	TRBV28	TRBD1	TRBJ2-1	CASSASTGRDEQFF	TGTGCCAGCAGTGCCTCGACAGGGCGCGATGAGCAGTTCTTC
-	TRBV27	-	TRBJ1-1	CASRPGRQTWGAFF	TGTGCCAGCAGACCCGGGAGGCAGACCTGGGGAGCTTTCTTT
-	TRBV6-2/TRBV6-3	TRBD1	TRBJ2-5	CASTPTGGEETQYF	TGTGCCAGCACCCCGACAGGGGGAGAAGAGACCCAGTACTTC
-	TRBV5-1	-	TRBJ2-7	CASSLQWGDYEQYF	TGCGCCAGCAGCCTACAGTGGGGGGACTACGAGCAGTACTTC
-	TRBV19	-	TRBJ1-1	CASSITENTEAFF	TGTGCCAGTAGTATAACAGAGAACACTGAAGCTTTCTTT
-	TRBV7-7	TRBD1	TRBJ2-2	CASSLETGDTGELFF	TGTGCCAGCAGCCTCGAAACAGGGGACACCGGGGAGCTGTTTTTT
once	TRBV18	-	TRBJ1-5	CASSPENQPQHF	TGTGCCAGCTCACCAGAGAATCAGCCCCAGCATTTT
-	TRBV7-3	TRBD1	TRBJ1-1	CASSLTPGQGTEAFF	TGTGCCAGCAGCTTAACCCCGGGACAGGGCACTGAAGCTTTCTTT
once	TRBV19	-	TRBJ2-2	CASRRRDTGELFF	TGTGCCAGTAGGAGGAGGGACACCGGGGAGCTGTTTTTT
-	TRBV5-6	TRBD2	TRBJ2-1	CASSSKRTSGGNNEQFF	TGTGCCAGCAGCTCGAAGAGGACTAGCGGGGGGAACAATGAGCAGTTCTTC
-	TRBV7-9	-	TRBJ1-1	CASSPTQAEAFF	TGTGCCAGCAGCCCCACCCAGGCTGAAGCTTTCTTT
-	TRBV15	TRBD2	TRBJ2-3	CATSREPGLATDTQYF	TGTGCCACCAGCAGGGAGCCGGGACTAGCAACAGATACGCAGTATTTT
-	TRBV27	-	TRBJ2-7	CASSLHGEQYF	TGTGCCAGCAGTTTACACGGGGAGCAGTACTTC
-	TRBV29-1	-	TRBJ2-5	CSVQQETQYF	TGCAGCGTTCAACAAGAGACCCAGTACTTC
-	TRBV6-5	TRBD1	TRBJ1-2	CASTPLLAGGGYTF	TGTGCCAGCACTCCCCTGCTGGCAGGGGGAGGCTACACCTTC
-	TRBV27	TRBD1	TRBJ2-7	CASSLGQGAYEQYF	TGTGCCAGCAGTTTAGGGCAGGGGGCCTACGAGCAGTACTTC
-	TRBV6-2/TRBV6-3	-	TRBJ1-1	CASSYSGQSMNTEAFF	TGTGCCAGCAGTTACTCTGGACAGAGTATGAACACTGAAGCTTTCTTT
-	TRBV28	-	TRBJ1-2	CASSLGGSSGYTF	TGTGCCAGCAGTTTAGGCGGGAGCAGTGGCTACACCTTC
-	TRBV19	-	TRBJ2-7	CASSTAARSEQYF	TGTGCCAGTAGTACGGCGGCCCGGTCCGAGCAGTACTTC
-	TRBV19	-	TRBJ1-5	CASSITSGQPQHF	TGTGCCAGTAGTATAACTTCGGGGCAGCCCCAGCATTTT
once	TRBV5-4	TRBD2	TRBJ2-3	CASELAGADTQYF	TGTGCCAGCGAACTAGCGGGGGCAGATACGCAGTATTTT
-	TRBV29-1	TRBD1	TRBJ1-2	CSVWGDRDPNYGYTF	TGCAGCGTTTGGGGTGACAGGGACCCTAACTATGGCTACACCTTC
once	TRBV28	TRBD1	TRBJ2-7	CASSPSWDRDDEQYF	TGTGCCAGCAGCCCATCCTGGGACAGGGACGACGAGCAGTACTTC
once	TRBV29-1	-	TRBJ1-1	CSVGKWGGMNTEAFF	TGCAGCGTTGGAAAATGGGGGGGCATGAACACTGAAGCTTTCTTT
-	TRBV6-1	-	TRBJ1-2	CASSEAAGRGYNMLDTF	TGTGCCAGCAGTGAAGCCGCCGGCCGGGGGTACAATATGTTGGACACCTTC
-	TRBV7-8	-	TRBJ2-7	CASSLSYGSSYEQYF	TGTGCCAGCAGCTTATCCTACGGGAGCTCCTACGAGCAGTACTTC
-	TRBV2	-	TRBJ1-2	CASSVGGTLPRGYTF	TGTGCCAGCAGCGTGGGGGGTACACTCCCGAGGGGCTACACCTTC
-	TRBV14	TRBD2	TRBJ2-5	CASSPAGGQETQYF	TGTGCCAGCAGCCCAGCGGGAGGGCAAGAGACCCAGTACTTC
-	TRBV6-1	-	TRBJ1-5	CASSERAFYQPQHF	TGTGCCAGCAGTGAGAGGGCGTTTTATCAGCCCCAGCATTTT
once	TRBV2	-	TRBJ1-2	CASIGLGMGDYTF	TGTGCCAGCATCGGCTTGGGGATGGGAGACTACACCTTC
-	TRBV2	-	TRBJ1-1	CASSVTEMNTEAFF	TGTGCCAGCAGCGTGACAGAGATGAACACTGAAGCTTTCTTT
-	TRBV3-1/TRBV3-2	TRBD1	TRBJ2-2	CASSQDLGTGGTGELFF	TGTGCCAGCAGCCAAGATCTAGGGACAGGGGGGACCGGGGAGCTGTTTTTT
-	TRBV10-3	-	TRBJ2-1	CATRPEQNNEQFF	TGTGCCACCCGCCCGGAGCAAAACAATGAGCAGTTCTTC
-	TRBV6-1	TRBD1	TRBJ2-5	CASSEAGQQETQYF	TGTGCCAGCAGTGAAGCGGGACAGCAAGAGACCCAGTACTTC
-	TRBV7-9	-	TRBJ1-2	CASSFSGAGGYTF	TGTGCCAGCAGCTTTTCCGGGGCGGGAGGCTACACCTTC
-	TRBV11-2	TRBD1	TRBJ2-2	CASSRDRGPGELFF	TGTGCCAGCAGCCGCGACAGGGGGCCCGGGGAGCTGTTTTTT
-	TRBV30	-	TRBJ1-1	CACTKSLLNTEAFF	TGTGCCTGCACTAAGTCCCTTTTGAACACTGAAGCTTTCTTT